Below, 27 T cell receptor beta chains from the same sample are listed, as sequenced in a study of shared clonotypes between healthy human individuals. Data came from immunoSEQ multiplex PCR; TCRdb stores just in-frame clones and leaves some out. Here the sample spans some 1,400,000 clones, roughly 96% being singletons. The sample taken for sequencing was naive CD4+ T cells sorted from blood. Stated subset: CD45RA+ positively selected. These receptors were taken from a man in his thirties or forties in good health.

This clone was detected once. This sequence joins TRBV5-5 and TRBJ1-5; no firm D call. The CDR3 spans 15 residues. Germline loops: CDR1 SGHKS, CDR2 YYEKEE (reference sequence). Trimming shortened V by 0 bases and J by 6 bases, and 13 bases separated the two germline ends. In DNA form, the CDR3 reads TGTGCCAGCAGCTTGGGCCCACCGGGGTCTCAGCCCCAGCATTTT. Protein sequence: CASSLGPPGSQPQHF.

V usage is TRBV29-1 and J usage is TRBJ2-5; the match to TRBD2 covers 12 bases. The V gene's germline CDR1 is SQVTM and CDR2 ANQGSEA. The CDR3 covers 11 residues. The CDR3 DNA reads as TGCACGTCGACTAGCGGGAGAACCCAGTACTTC. Protein: CTSTSGRTQYF.

Regarding this clone: This CDR3 is also generated by other DNA sequences in the sample. The CDR3 reads CSVGPLAKNIQYF. CDR3 DNA: TGCAGCGTTGGGCCACTAGCCAAAAACATTCAGTACTTC. The chain employs TRBV29-1 and TRBJ2-4; D not certain. This CDR3 is 13 amino acids long. Deletions cut 4 bases from V and 0 bases from J, with 7 bases between. The germline CDR1 and CDR2 sequences are SQVTM and ANQGSEA.

This chain links TRBV5-1 with TRBJ2-1, with TRBD1 as a possible D gene (5 bases). V lost 1 base, J lost 4 bases, and 21 bases lay in between. Germline CDR1 and CDR2: SGHRS and YFSETQ. This CDR3 spans 18 amino acids. The CDR3 sequence is CASSLPQPPTDAYNEQFF. For the CDR3, the DNA is TGCGCCAGCAGCTTGCCCCAGCCACCGACAGATGCATACAATGAGCAGTTCTTC. Full variable domain (missing parts from reference TRBV5-1 and TRBJ2-1): KAGVTQTPRYLIKTRGQQVTLSCSPISGHRSVSWYQQTPGQGLQFLFEYFSETQRNKGNFPGRFSGRQFSNSRSEMNVSTLELGDSALYLCASSLPQPPTDAYNEQFFGPGTRLTVL.

The V gene is TRBV25-1, the J gene TRBJ1-5; 9 bases match TRBD1. Germline V gives CDR1 MGHDK, CDR2 SYGVNS. The ends lost 8 bases at V and 4 bases at J; junction bases unmatched: 6. This CDR3 region has 14 residues. The CDR3 nucleotides are TGTGCCAGCGCCGGGACAGGGTGGAATCAGCCCCAGCATTTT. This encodes CASAGTGWNQPQHF. Looking up the rest from reference TRBV25-1 and TRBJ1-5 gives the full variable domain: EADIYQTPRYLVIGTGKKITLECSQTMGHDKMYWYQQDPGMELHLIHYSYGVNSTEKGDLSSESTVSRIRTEHFPLTLESARPSHTSQYLCASAGTGWNQPQHFGDGTRLSIL.

The V and J genes are TRBV15 and TRBJ2-1; 9 nucleotides match TRBD2. Germline CDR1 reads LNHNV; CDR2 reads YYDKDF (reference sequence). The CDR3 extends over 19 amino acids. V shed 0 bases and J 9 bases; nucleotides not matched to a gene: 18. The CDR3 coding sequence is TGTGCCACCAGCAGAGATCTTGGACTAGCGTCCCACCTCGGGGTTGAGCAGTTCTTC. It specifies CATSRDLGLASHLGVEQFF.

This chain connects TRBV7-9 to TRBJ2-3, with 8 bases matching TRBD1. The germline V gene has CDR1 SEHNR and CDR2 FQNEAQ (reference sequence). The trim removed 8 bases at V and 2 bases at J, leaving 9 bases unmatched. This CDR3 region has 15 residues. CDR3 in DNA: TGTGCCAGCTCGTCCCCGACAGGGGCCACAGATACGCAGTATTTT. Amino acids: CASSSPTGATDTQYF.

This chain joins TRBV20-1 and TRBJ2-5; no clear D gene. CDR1 is DFQATT, CDR2 SNEGSKA, per germline (reference sequence). The V and J ends lost 4 bases and 13 bases respectively, with 16 bases between them. CDR3 length equals 11 residues. This CDR3 reads CSAMIYSRPYF. In DNA, the CDR3 is TGCAGTGCTATGATCTACTCCCGCCCGTACTTC.

In this sample, this clone turned up once. The same CDR3 can be traced to other DNA sequences in this sample. The V call is TRBV28, the J call TRBJ2-7; perhaps TRBD1 as D (6 bases). The CDR3 consists of 12 residues. Germline CDR1 and CDR2: MDHEN and SYDVKM. Trimming stripped 3 bases from V and 3 bases from J, with 6 bases between. CDR3 nucleotides: TGTGCCAGCAGTTTGACAGGCTACGAGCAGTACTTC. Encoded protein: CASSLTGYEQYF.

V usage is TRBV5-1 and J usage is TRBJ2-5; weak D call: TRBD2 (5 bases). CDR1 and CDR2 from the germline V gene are SGHRS and YFSETQ. This CDR3 has 14 amino acids. The V end was cut by 3 bases, the J end by 5 bases, with 14 bases between. CDR3 bases: TGCGCCAGCAGCTCGCAACTAGTGGGGGAGACCCAGTACTTC. Translated, it gives CASSSQLVGETQYF.

The chain couples TRBV19 to TRBJ1-5; D unclear. Trimming stripped 5 bases from V and 3 bases from J, with 5 bases between. CDR1 and CDR2 (germline): LNHDA, SQIVND (reference sequence). This CDR3 is built from 12 residues. The CDR3 bases are TGTGCCAGTAGTCCCCTCAATCAGCCCCAGCATTTT. The encoded protein is CASSPLNQPQHF.

This sequence joins TRBV4-1 and TRBJ1-4; D may be TRBD1 (5 bases). From germline, CDR1 is MGHRA and CDR2 YSYEKL. V dropped 4 bases and J dropped 4 bases, with 16 bases sitting between them. The CDR3 runs 16 residues. CDR3 coding DNA: TGCGCCAGCAGCCCGACAAGCGGGGCCTATAATGAAAAACTGTTTTTT. It yields the protein CASSPTSGAYNEKLFF.

J is TRBJ1-4 and V is TRBV7-2; 7 nucleotides agree with TRBD1. V trimming: 5 bases; J trimming: 8 bases; junction bases outside the gene matches: 11. Germline values: CDR1 SGHTA, CDR2 FQGNSA. The CDR3 contains 15 residues. This CDR3 is CASSTVGGGGEKLFF. The CDR3 nucleotides read TGTGCCAGCAGCACCGTAGGAGGGGGCGGGGAAAAACTGTTTTTT.

The chain employs TRBV6-5 and TRBJ2-7; D might be TRBD1 or TRBD2, each matching 7 bases. The CDR3 has 15 amino acids. V lost 4 bases and J 4 bases, leaving 17 bases between the germline ends. CDR1 is MNHEY and CDR2 is SVGAGI in the germline V gene. CDR3 nucleotide sequence: TGTGCCAGCAGTTCTCAGGGGGGGATTATGTACGAGCAGTACTTC. It specifies CASSSQGGIMYEQYF.

This clone was seen a single time. The chain employs TRBV5-1 and TRBJ2-1; 7 bases agree with TRBD2. The CDR3 is 15 residues long. CDR1 and CDR2 from the germline V gene are SGHRS and YFSETQ. Unmatched junction bases numbered 7, after V lost 6 bases and J lost 1 base. CDR3 DNA sequence: TGCGCCAGCACCTCTTTGGGGGGGTCCTACAATGAGCAGTTCTTC. Translating gives CASTSLGGSYNEQFF. The entire variable domain, with the rest obtained from reference TRBV5-1 and TRBJ2-1, is as follows: KAGVTQTPRYLIKTRGQQVTLSCSPISGHRSVSWYQQTPGQGLQFLFEYFSETQRNKGNFPGRFSGRQFSNSRSEMNVSTLELGDSALYLCASTSLGGSYNEQFFGPGTRLTVL.

The rearrangement links TRBV19 to TRBJ2-5; possibly TRBD1 for D (6 bases). Germline V gene lookup returns CDR1 LNHDA and CDR2 SQIVND (reference sequence). The CDR3 totals 12 residues. V gave up 9 bases and J gave up 2 bases, with 10 bases separating them. The CDR3: CASGQTQETQYF. CDR3 DNA sequence: TGTGCCAGCGGACAGACTCAAGAGACCCAGTACTTC.

The chain has TRBV19 and TRBJ2-7, with D tentatively TRBD2 (5 bases). Germline-derived CDR1 and CDR2 are LNHDA and SQIVND (reference sequence). The CDR3 extends over 15 amino acids. Trimming shortened V by 5 bases and J by 3 bases, and 17 bases separated the two germline ends. CDR3 in amino acids: CASSAGGRGVYEQYF. The CDR3 bases are TGTGCCAGTAGTGCCGGAGGCCGCGGAGTCTACGAGCAGTACTTC.

This clone has a single count. CDR3 bases: TGTGCCAGCAGCCCCCGAGTGGATACGCAGTATTTT. Its protein is CASSPRVDTQYF. The rearrangement links TRBV9 to TRBJ2-3; no clear D. Deletions cut 4 bases from V and 6 bases from J, with 9 bases between. CDR3 length equals 12 residues. Per germline, CDR1 SGDLS and CDR2 YYNGEE.

This chain joins TRBV7-9 and TRBJ2-2; 10 bases agree with TRBD2. Germline V gene sequence: CDR1 SEHNR, CDR2 FQNEAQ (reference sequence). V dropped 5 bases and J dropped 3; count of bases not matched to a gene: 12. CDR3 length equals 18 residues. CDR3 in amino acids: CASSPVVSSGSDTGELFF. The CDR3 bases are TGTGCCAGCAGCCCCGTTGTCTCTAGCGGGAGCGACACCGGGGAGCTGTTTTTT.

This chain links TRBV7-9 with TRBJ1-1, with D unclear. The V gene lost 0 bases and the J gene lost 2 bases, with 7 bases spanning the gap. Germline V gene data show CDR1 as SEHNR and CDR2 as FQNEAQ (reference sequence). The CDR3 sequence is 14 residues long. As DNA, the CDR3 is TGTGCCAGCAGCTTAGCCGGGAGAAACACTGAAGCTTTCTTT. This sequence encodes CASSLAGRNTEAFF.

The J gene is TRBJ2-7, the V gene TRBV7-2; D uncertain. V was pared by 1 base and J by 2 bases, with 6 bases between. The germline gives CDR1 SGHTA, CDR2 FQGNSA. This CDR3 contains 13 residues. The CDR3 region is CASSLVHPYEQYF. The CDR3 coding sequence is TGTGCCAGCAGCTTAGTTCATCCCTACGAGCAGTACTTC.

The gene calls are TRBV28 and TRBJ2-1; D remains ambiguous. Germline lookup yields CDR1 MDHEN and CDR2 SYDVKM. The CDR3 totals 15 residues. With 5 bases removed from V and 0 bases from J, the gap between germline ends came to 11 bases. CDR3 region: CASSPPQTSYNEQFF. In DNA, the CDR3 is TGTGCCAGCAGTCCGCCCCAGACCTCCTACAATGAGCAGTTCTTC.

J is TRBJ1-3 and V is TRBV25-1; tentatively, D is TRBD1 (6 bases). The length of the CDR3 is 15 residues. Germline CDR1 reads MGHDK; CDR2 reads SYGVNS. Trimming cost V 6 bases and J 0 bases, with 12 bases left between them. The CDR3: CASRGYRDSGNTIYF. CDR3 DNA sequence: TGTGCCAGCAGAGGTTACAGGGACTCTGGAAACACCATATATTTT. The full variable domain, in which reference TRBV25-1 and TRBJ1-3 provide the parts outside the CDR3, is EADIYQTPRYLVIGTGKKITLECSQTMGHDKMYWYQQDPGMELHLIHYSYGVNSTEKGDLSSESTVSRIRTEHFPLTLESARPSHTSQYLCASRGYRDSGNTIYFGEGSWLTVV.

The CDR3 DNA reads as TGTGCCTGGAACGTATTATCTGGAAACACCATATATTTT. Protein product: CAWNVLSGNTIYF. The J gene is TRBJ1-3, the V gene TRBV30; D uncertain. This CDR3 has 13 amino acids. V dropped 4 bases and J dropped 1 base, with 8 bases sitting between them. Per germline, CDR1 GTSNPN and CDR2 SVGIG (reference sequence). Full variable domain (remainder filled in from reference TRBV30 and TRBJ1-3): SQTIHQWPATLVQPVGSPLSLECTVEGTSNPNLYWYRQAAGRGLQLLFYSVGIGQISSEVPQNLSASRPQDRQFILSSKKLLLSDSGFYLCAWNVLSGNTIYFGEGSWLTVV.

The chain uses TRBV5-1 and TRBJ2-5, with D perhaps matching TRBD1 (5 bases). Trimming stripped 5 bases from V and 1 base from J, with 15 bases between. The CDR3 contains 15 residues. Looked up from germline, CDR1 is SGHRS and CDR2 is YFSETQ. The CDR3 here is CASSNVGQGQETQYF. CDR3 in DNA: TGCGCCAGCAGTAACGTGGGGCAGGGCCAAGAGACCCAGTACTTC.

The CDR3 nucleotides are TGTGCCAGCAGTTTGACTAGTAGCGAGCAGTACTTC. Residues: CASSLTSSEQYF. The chain employs TRBV28 and TRBJ2-7; TRBD2 is a possible D gene (6 bases). Deletions cut 3 bases from V and 6 bases from J, with 9 bases between. CDR3 length equals 12 residues. The germline V gene encodes CDR1 MDHEN and CDR2 SYDVKM.

This rearrangement joins TRBV2 to TRBJ1-5; 7 nucleotides align to TRBD1. The V gene end was trimmed by 0 bases and the J gene end by 5 bases; junction bases not matched to a gene: 1. This CDR3 has 14 amino acids. Germline V lookup: CDR1 SNHLY, CDR2 FYNNEI. The CDR3 nucleotides are TGTGCCAGCAGTGAAGCGACAGGGCATCAGCCCCAGCATTTT. Translated: CASSEATGHQPQHF.